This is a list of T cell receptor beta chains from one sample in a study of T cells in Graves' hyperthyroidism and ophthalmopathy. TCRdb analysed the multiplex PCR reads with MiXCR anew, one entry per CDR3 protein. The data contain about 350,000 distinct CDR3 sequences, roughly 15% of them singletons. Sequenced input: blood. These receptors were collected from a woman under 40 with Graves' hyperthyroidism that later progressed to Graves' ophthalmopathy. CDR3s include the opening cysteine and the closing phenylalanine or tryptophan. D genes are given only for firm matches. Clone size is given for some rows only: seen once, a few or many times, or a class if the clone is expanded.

CASSLVLRRGWYGYTF	TGTGCCAGCAGTTTGGTCTTGCGGAGGGGTTGGTATGGCTACACCTTC	many	.	TRBV28	TRBJ1-2
CASSFGTSGRARGEQFF	TGTGCCAGCAGCTTTGGGACTAGCGGGAGGGCGAGGGGGGAGCAGTTCTTC	many	TRBD2	TRBV7-2	TRBJ2-1
CASSPRVRGTEAFF	TGTGCCAGCAGCCCCAGAGTCCGGGGCACTGAAGCTTTCTTT	many	.	TRBV11-2	TRBJ1-1
CASPGSLEQETQYF	TGTGCCAGCCCCGGGAGTCTCGAACAAGAGACCCAGTACTTC	many	.	TRBV2	TRBJ2-5
CASSEGAPGGPWNEQFF	TGTGCCAGCAGTGAAGGGGCGCCGGGAGGGCCCTGGAATGAGCAGTTCTTC	many	TRBD2	TRBV2	TRBJ2-1
CSARDRGQAEWETQYF	TGCAGTGCTAGAGATAGGGGACAGGCGGAATGGGAGACCCAGTACTTC	many	TRBD1	TRBV20-1	TRBJ2-5
CASSYRQGLNSPLHF	TGTGCCAGCAGTTACAGGCAGGGGTTAAATTCACCCCTCCACTTT	many	.	TRBV6-5	TRBJ1-6
CASSPPQRGRIYNEQFF	TGTGCCAGCAGTCCACCCCAGCGGGGGAGAATCTACAATGAGCAGTTCTTC	few	TRBD2	TRBV7-9	TRBJ2-1
CSARGKAAGPPTQYF	TGCAGTGCTAGAGGGAAGGCGGCAGGCCCCCCGACCCAGTACTTC	.	.	TRBV20-1	TRBJ2-5
CASSEPGQGAWHTEAFF	TGTGCCAGTAGTGAACCGGGACAGGGGGCTTGGCACACTGAAGCTTTCTTT	.	TRBD1	TRBV19	TRBJ1-1
CSARERGETSGYNEQFF	TGCAGTGCTAGAGAAAGAGGGGAGACTAGCGGTTACAATGAGCAGTTCTTC	.	TRBD2	TRBV20-1	TRBJ2-1
CASKGTSGRGEQYF	TGTGCCAGTAAAGGGACTAGCGGGAGGGGCGAGCAGTACTTC	.	TRBD2	TRBV28	TRBJ2-7
CASGGAYNEQFF	TGTGCCAGCGGGGGGGCCTACAATGAGCAGTTCTTC	.	TRBD2	TRBV2	TRBJ2-1
CASSLGSSITAAGDTQYF	TGTGCCAGCAGCTTAGGTTCTAGCATCACAGCCGCGGGGGATACGCAGTATTTT	.	.	TRBV7-2	TRBJ2-3
CASSAGRPINTEAFF	TGTGCCAGCAGCGCTGGTCGACCCATAAACACTGAAGCTTTCTTT	many	.	TRBV2	TRBJ1-1
CASSMEGAGEQFF	TGTGCCAGTAGTATGGAGGGGGCGGGTGAGCAGTTCTTC	.	.	TRBV19	TRBJ2-1
CASSPRAASGTYEQYF	TGTGCCAGCAGTCCCCGTGCGGCTAGCGGGACCTACGAGCAGTACTTC	many	TRBD2	TRBV27	TRBJ2-7
CASSLRDSYAGTEAFF	TGCGCCAGCAGCTTAAGGGACTCCTATGCAGGAACTGAAGCTTTCTTT	once	.	TRBV5-1	TRBJ1-1
CASSEKTNTEAFF	TGTGCCAGCAGTGAAAAGACGAACACTGAAGCTTTCTTT	many	.	TRBV6-1	TRBJ1-1
CASSESVPNYGYTF	TGCGCCAGCAGTGAGTCGGTGCCTAACTATGGCTACACCTTC	many	.	TRBV10-1	TRBJ1-2
CSALVYRVPGELFF	TGCAGTGCCCTTGTTTACAGGGTGCCCGGGGAGCTGTTTTTT	.	.	TRBV20-1	TRBJ2-2
CASSEPGMTGKLFF	TGTGCCAGCAGTGAACCTGGTATGACGGGAAAACTGTTTTTT	few	.	TRBV6-1	TRBJ1-4
CASSISLYRNTEAFF	TGTGCCAGTAGTATTTCCCTTTACAGGAACACTGAAGCTTTCTTT	.	.	TRBV19	TRBJ1-1
CASSFGGRPTEAFF	TGTGCCAGCAGCTTCGGGGGGCGCCCCACTGAAGCTTTCTTT	.	.	TRBV5-4	TRBJ1-1
CASSEGQAGEKLFF	TGTGCCAGCAGTGAAGGACAGGCGGGTGAAAAACTGTTTTTT	many	.	TRBV2	TRBJ1-4
CASSLYEGSEQYF	TGTGCCAGCAGCTTATATGAGGGCTCCGAGCAGTACTTC	many	.	TRBV7-9	TRBJ2-7
CASSPEGQRNTEAFF	TGTGCCAGCAGCCCAGAGGGGCAGAGGAACACTGAAGCTTTCTTT	many	.	TRBV7-9	TRBJ1-1